The sequence of this TCR beta chain was determined in a study of blood T cells in healthy people across ages. The wider study: T cells yielded about one barcoded beta molecule per two cells through template switching.

Then a second PCR, running roughly 6 to 11 cycles, was carried out with a sample-barcoded 5' primer and a J-beta primer mix. Tagging of each cDNA molecule was performed by a template-switch adaptor with 12 random nucleotides. Each sample provided no less than 2.5 million CDR3-containing paired-end reads. Using its own MiXCR run on the 5' RACE reads, TCRdb lists one record per CDR3 protein. The table records 730,000 or so distinct CDR3 sequences, roughly 45% of them present only once. The CDR3 loop spans 15 amino acids. Trimming at V came to 6 bases and at J to 5 bases, leaving 10 bases not matched to a gene. Germline V gives CDR1 MDHEN, CDR2 SYDVKM. This clonotype was detected a few times. Its antigen is as yet unknown. Study-wide points: Compared with aged donors, long-lived donors showed fewer expanded clones, suggesting selection.

The specimen sequenced was blood. The source is an older woman in good health. The J gene is TRBJ2-1, the V gene TRBV28; 7 bases are a match to TRBD1. The CDR3 DNA follows: TGTGCCAGCAGACCTTATAGGGGGACAGACAATGAGCAGTTCTTC. Protein sequence: CASRPYRGTDNEQFF.